This T cell receptor beta chain appears in the sequencing data of a study of cytomegalovirus exposure and HLA in healthy donors. Study-wide points: Researchers catalogued under 200 TCR beta chains as cytomegalovirus-associated. In the 95 to 150 validation repertoires, around 95% of cluster scores exceeded 0, per a later analysis.

This clone came up once. Its specificity is not known. The 120-subject validation cohort, separate from the roughly 700-subject first cohort, included the donors. Clones were sequenced by immunoSEQ multiplex PCR, and TCRdb holds only the in-frame ones, with some missing. The data show over 100,000 clones, 85% to 90% seen once. This CDR3 comprises 16 residues. The V end lost 0 bases, the J end lost 3 bases, and 14 bases lay between the germline ends. Per germline, CDR1 MGHRA and CDR2 YSYEKL. This sequence joins TRBV4-1 and TRBJ1-2, with a tentative D call TRBD1 (6 bases). The sequence was obtained from a woman between 18 and 29 years old in good health and CMV-seropositive. Material for sequencing was PBMCs. The DNA of the CDR3 is TGCGCCAGCAGCCAAGATCCCACCACAGGGTACTATGGCTACACCTTC. Its translation is CASSQDPTTGYYGYTF.